The clone carrying this T cell receptor (beta chain) was observed many times. The sample belongs to a study of T-cell reconstitution after alpha-beta-depleted transplantation in children. CDR1 is ENHRY, CDR2 SYGVKD, per germline. The CDR3 loop spans 13 amino acids. V lost 7 bases to trimming and J lost 4 bases; unmatched junction nucleotides: 6. This sample's TCRbeta library carried unique molecular identifier barcodes. One entry per CDR3 protein, called by TCRdb with MiXCR from the PCR reads. The sample gives 200,000 or so distinct CDR3 sequences, 5% to 6.5% of which show up once; 4.5% to 5.5% is in the top ten.

The source is a girl under three years old with combined immunodeficiency, due to receive a stem cell transplant. The chain employs TRBV10-3 and TRBJ2-7; 8 bases are shared with TRBD1. The sequenced sample was PBMCs, obtained before TCRalphabeta/CD19-depleted stem cell transplant. In DNA form, the CDR3 reads TGTGCCATCAACAAGGACAGGGAATACGAGCAGTACTTC. Residues: CAINKDREYEQYF.